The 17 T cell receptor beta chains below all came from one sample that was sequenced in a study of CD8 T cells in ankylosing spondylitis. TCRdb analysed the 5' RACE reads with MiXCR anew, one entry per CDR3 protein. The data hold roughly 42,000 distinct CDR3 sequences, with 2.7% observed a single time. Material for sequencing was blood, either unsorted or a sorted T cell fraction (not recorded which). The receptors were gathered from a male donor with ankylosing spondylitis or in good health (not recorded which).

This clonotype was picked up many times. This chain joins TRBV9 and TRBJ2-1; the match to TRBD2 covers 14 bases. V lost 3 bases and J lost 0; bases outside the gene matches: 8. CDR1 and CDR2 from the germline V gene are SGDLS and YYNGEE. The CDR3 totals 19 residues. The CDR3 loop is CASSASGLAGDGSYNEQFF. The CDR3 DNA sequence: TGTGCCAGCAGCGCATCGGGACTAGCGGGAGATGGCTCCTACAATGAGCAGTTCTTC.

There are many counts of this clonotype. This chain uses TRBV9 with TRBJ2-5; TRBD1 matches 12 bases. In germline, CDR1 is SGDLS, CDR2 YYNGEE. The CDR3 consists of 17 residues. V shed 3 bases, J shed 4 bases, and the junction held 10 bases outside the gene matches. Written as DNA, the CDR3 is TGTGCCAGCAGCGCAGCGTCCGGGACAGGGGGCGTAGAGACCCAGTACTTC. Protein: CASSAASGTGGVETQYF.

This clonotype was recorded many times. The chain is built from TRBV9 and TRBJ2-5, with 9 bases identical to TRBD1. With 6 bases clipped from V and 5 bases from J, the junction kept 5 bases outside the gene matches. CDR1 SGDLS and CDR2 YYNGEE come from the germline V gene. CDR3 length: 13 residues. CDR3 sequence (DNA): TGTGCCAGCAACCGGGACAGGGACGAGACCCAGTACTTC. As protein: CASNRDRDETQYF.

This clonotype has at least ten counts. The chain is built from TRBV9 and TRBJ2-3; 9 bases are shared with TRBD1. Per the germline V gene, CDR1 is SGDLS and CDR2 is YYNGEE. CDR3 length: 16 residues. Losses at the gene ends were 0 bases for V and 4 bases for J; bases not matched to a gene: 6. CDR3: CASSVVGTGMADTQYF. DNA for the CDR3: TGTGCCAGCAGCGTAGTCGGGACAGGGATGGCAGATACGCAGTATTTT.

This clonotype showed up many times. The CDR3 nucleotides read TGTGCCAGCAGCGTGGACGGGTGGCACACTGAAGCTTTCTTT. Protein sequence: CASSVDGWHTEAFF. The chain uses TRBV9 and TRBJ1-1; D gene unclear. With 2 bases removed from V and 3 bases from J, the gap between germline ends came to 11 bases. Per germline, CDR1 SGDLS and CDR2 YYNGEE. This CDR3 spans 14 amino acids.

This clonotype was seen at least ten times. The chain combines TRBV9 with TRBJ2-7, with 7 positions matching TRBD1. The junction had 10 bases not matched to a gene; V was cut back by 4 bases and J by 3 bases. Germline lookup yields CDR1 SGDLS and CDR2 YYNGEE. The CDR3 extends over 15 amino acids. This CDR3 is CASSLGTELFYEQYF. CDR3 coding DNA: TGTGCCAGCAGCCTCGGGACAGAACTTTTCTACGAGCAGTACTTC.

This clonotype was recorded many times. CDR3 coding DNA: TGTGCCAGCAGCCCCCGTACTAGAGCCGAGCAGTACTTC. This sequence encodes CASSPRTRAEQYF. J is TRBJ2-7 and V is TRBV9; weak D call: TRBD2 (5 bases). Germline-derived CDR1 and CDR2 are SGDLS and YYNGEE. This CDR3 region has 13 residues. Trimming took 4 bases from V and 6 from J, leaving 14 bases between them.

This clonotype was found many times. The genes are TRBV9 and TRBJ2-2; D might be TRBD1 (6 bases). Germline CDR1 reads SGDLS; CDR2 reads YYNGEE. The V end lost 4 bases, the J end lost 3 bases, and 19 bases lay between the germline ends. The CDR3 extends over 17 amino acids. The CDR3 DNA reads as TGTGCCAGCAGCAGCCGCCCGGACAGAGGCTACACCGGGGAGCTGTTTTTT. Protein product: CASSSRPDRGYTGELFF.

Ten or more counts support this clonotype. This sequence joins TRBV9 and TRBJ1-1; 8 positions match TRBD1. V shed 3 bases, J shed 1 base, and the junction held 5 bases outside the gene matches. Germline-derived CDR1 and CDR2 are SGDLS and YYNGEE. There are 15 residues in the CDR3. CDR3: CASSEEDRENTEAFF. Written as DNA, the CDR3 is TGTGCCAGCAGCGAGGAGGACAGGGAGAACACTGAAGCTTTCTTT.

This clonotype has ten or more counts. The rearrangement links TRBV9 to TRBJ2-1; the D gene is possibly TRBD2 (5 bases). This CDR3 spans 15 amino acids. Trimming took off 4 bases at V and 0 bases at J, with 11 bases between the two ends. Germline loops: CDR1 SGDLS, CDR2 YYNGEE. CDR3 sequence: CASSPSGSSYNEQFF. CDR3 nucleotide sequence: TGTGCCAGCAGCCCCAGCGGTAGCTCCTACAATGAGCAGTTCTTC.

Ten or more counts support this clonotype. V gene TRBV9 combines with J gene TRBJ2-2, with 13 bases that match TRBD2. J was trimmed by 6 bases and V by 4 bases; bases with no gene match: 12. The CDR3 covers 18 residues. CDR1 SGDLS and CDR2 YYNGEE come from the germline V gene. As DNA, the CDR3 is TGTGCCAGCAGCCCCGGGACTAGCGGGATTTTGACTTCCGGGGAGCTGTTTTTT. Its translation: CASSPGTSGILTSGELFF.

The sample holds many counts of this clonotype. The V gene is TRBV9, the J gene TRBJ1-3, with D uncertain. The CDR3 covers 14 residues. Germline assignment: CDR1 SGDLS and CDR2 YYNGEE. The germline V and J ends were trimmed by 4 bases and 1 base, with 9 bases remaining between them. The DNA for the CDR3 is TGTGCCAGCAGCCCGTATGGATCTGGAAACACCATATATTTT. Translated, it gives CASSPYGSGNTIYF.

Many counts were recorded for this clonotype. CDR3 region: CASSAEDRGRDEQYF. The CDR3, as DNA: TGTGCCAGCAGCGCGGAGGACAGGGGGCGCGACGAGCAGTACTTC. This chain links TRBV9 with TRBJ2-7; 11 bases map to TRBD1. V lost 3 bases to trimming and J lost 5 bases; unmatched junction nucleotides: 7. Germline loops: CDR1 SGDLS, CDR2 YYNGEE. The CDR3 length is 15 residues. Drawing the rest from reference TRBV9 and TRBJ2-7, the complete variable domain is DSGVTQTPKHLITATGQRVTLRCSPRSGDLSVYWYQQSLDQGLQFLIQYYNGEERAKGNILERFSAQQFPDLHSELNLSSLELGDSALYFCASSAEDRGRDEQYFGPGTRLTVT.

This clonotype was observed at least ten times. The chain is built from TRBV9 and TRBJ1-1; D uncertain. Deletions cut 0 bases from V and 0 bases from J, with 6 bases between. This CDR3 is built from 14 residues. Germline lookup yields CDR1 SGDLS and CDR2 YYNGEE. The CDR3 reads CASSVEPMNTEAFF. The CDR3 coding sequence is TGTGCCAGCAGCGTAGAACCCATGAACACTGAAGCTTTCTTT.

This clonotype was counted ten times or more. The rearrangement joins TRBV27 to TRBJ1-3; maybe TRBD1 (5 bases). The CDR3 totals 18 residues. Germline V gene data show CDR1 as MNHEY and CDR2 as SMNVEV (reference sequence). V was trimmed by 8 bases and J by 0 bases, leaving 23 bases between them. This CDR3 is CASFPHGHQPDSGNTIYF. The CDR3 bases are TGTGCCAGCTTCCCACATGGACATCAACCTGACTCTGGAAACACCATATATTTT.

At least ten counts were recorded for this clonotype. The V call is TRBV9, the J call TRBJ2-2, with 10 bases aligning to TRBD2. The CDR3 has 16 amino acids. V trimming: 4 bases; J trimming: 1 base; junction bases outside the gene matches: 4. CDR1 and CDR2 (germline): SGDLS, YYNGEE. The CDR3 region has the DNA TGTGCCAGCAGCACTCAGCGGGAGGGGAACACCGGGGAGCTGTTTTTT. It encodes CASSTQREGNTGELFF.

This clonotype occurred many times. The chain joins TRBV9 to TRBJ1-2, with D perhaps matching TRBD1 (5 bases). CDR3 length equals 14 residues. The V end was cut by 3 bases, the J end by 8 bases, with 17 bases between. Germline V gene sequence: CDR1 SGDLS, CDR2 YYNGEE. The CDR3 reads CASSGPEGRGGYTF. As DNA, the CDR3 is TGTGCCAGCAGCGGCCCTGAGGGGCGCGGGGGCTACACCTTC.